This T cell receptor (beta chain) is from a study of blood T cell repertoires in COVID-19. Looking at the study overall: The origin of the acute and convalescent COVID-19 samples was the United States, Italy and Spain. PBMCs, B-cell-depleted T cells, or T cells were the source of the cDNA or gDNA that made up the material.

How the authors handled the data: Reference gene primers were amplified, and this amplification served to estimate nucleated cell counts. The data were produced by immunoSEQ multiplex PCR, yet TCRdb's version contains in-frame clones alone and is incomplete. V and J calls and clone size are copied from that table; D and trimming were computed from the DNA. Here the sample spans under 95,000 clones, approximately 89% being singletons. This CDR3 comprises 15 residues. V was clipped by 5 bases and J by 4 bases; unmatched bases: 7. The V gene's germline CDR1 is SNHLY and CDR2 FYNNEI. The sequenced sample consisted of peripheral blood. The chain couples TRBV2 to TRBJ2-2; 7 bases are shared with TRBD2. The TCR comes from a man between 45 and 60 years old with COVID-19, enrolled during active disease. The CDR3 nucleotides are TGTGCCAGCAGTCGGGGAGGGCTGGCCACCGGGGAGCTGTTTTTT. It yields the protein CASSRGGLATGELFF.